The entry below describes one T cell receptor beta chain. What it binds is unknown. Assay used: immunoSEQ multiplex PCR; TCRdb lists only in-frame clones, some missing. This sample has 2.3 million or so clones, with 80% to 95% found just once. Germline assignment: CDR1 ENHRY and CDR2 SYGVKD. V lost 4 bases to trimming and J lost 1 base, with 9 bases between them. CDR3 length: 14 residues. These data are taken from a study of shared clonotypes between healthy human individuals. Whole-study context: CD4 naive and CD4 memory each took three plates per donor, while CD8 naive took two and CD8 memory one.

Broader study findings: Clonotypes which were not shared had lower generation probabilities than clonotypes that all four donors shared. Estimated clonotype richness was generally higher in naive than memory subsets.

From CD4+ cells came CD45RA+ naive and CD45RA-negative memory subsets. Sample: naive CD4+ T cells from PBMCs. Subset in this sample: CD45RA+ positively selected. The chain couples TRBV10-3 to TRBJ2-3; D is ambiguous. The source is a man between 18 and 29 years old in good health. Some clones in this sample may be carry-over from other donors' samples. Here the CDR3 DNA reads TGTGCCATCAGTGGAGGCTTAGGCACAGATACGCAGTATTTT. Its translation: CAISGGLGTDTQYF.